Listed below are T cell receptor beta chains from one sample, sequenced in a study of blood T cell repertoires in COVID-19. Assay: immunoSEQ multiplex PCR; the TCRdb copy retains only in-frame clones and omits some. This table holds about 180,000 clones, about nine tenths found once. The sample was PBMCs or T cells enriched from blood (not recorded which). These receptors originate from a woman aged 18-29 years who had recovered from COVID-19. Both conserved end residues are part of each CDR3. A D gene is named only where the DNA matches it firmly. Not every row has a clone size; where given, it reads once, few, many or a size class.

>TRBD2|NA|TRBV5-1|TRBJ2-2
CASSLRGEASGYTGELFF
TGCGCCAGCAGCTTGCGGGGTGAGGCTAGCGGTTACACCGGGGAGCTGTTTTTT
>TRBD1|few|TRBV19|TRBJ2-5
CASSMGTVQETQYF
TGTGCCAGTAGTATGGGGACAGTCCAAGAGACCCAGTACTTC
>NA|NA|TRBV2|TRBJ1-5
CASSEYLAGAQPQHF
TGTGCCAGCAGTGAATATCTTGCGGGGGCTCAGCCCCAGCATTTT
>NA|NA|TRBV27|TRBJ1-2
CASSPASVEGYTF
TGTGCCAGCAGTCCAGCGTCGGTTGAGGGCTACACCTTC
>TRBD1|NA|TRBV28|TRBJ1-5
CASSFQGAGNQPQHF
TGTGCCAGCAGTTTTCAGGGGGCCGGCAATCAGCCCCAGCATTTT
>TRBD1|NA|TRBV11-2|TRBJ2-7
CASSQFQGVPHAAYEQYF
TGTGCCAGCAGCCAATTCCAGGGGGTACCCCACGCCGCCTACGAGCAGTACTTC
>TRBD1|NA|TRBV25-1|TRBJ1-1
CASRVVTGGEAFF
TGTGCCAGCAGGGTCGTTACAGGGGGTGAAGCTTTCTTT
>NA|NA|TRBV11-2|TRBJ1-2
CASSLEWSGGANYGYTF
TGTGCCAGCAGCTTAGAGTGGTCTGGGGGGGCGAACTATGGCTACACCTTC
>TRBD1|NA|TRBV14|TRBJ2-7
CASSQIDRVYNEQYF
TGTGCCAGCAGCCAGATCGACAGGGTGTACAACGAGCAGTACTTC
>TRBD2|NA|TRBV27|TRBJ2-7
CASSLAPSGSYEQYF
TGTGCCAGCAGTTTGGCTCCTAGCGGTTCCTACGAGCAGTACTTC
>TRBD1|NA|TRBV28|TRBJ1-1
CAAQGATEAFF
TGTGCCGCTCAGGGGGCCACTGAAGCTTTCTTT
>TRBD2|NA|TRBV5-1|TRBJ2-1
CASSLAVSSGSIFNEQFF
TGCGCCAGCAGCTTGGCCGTCTCTAGCGGGAGCATATTCAATGAGCAGTTCTTC
>TRBD1|NA|TRBV3-1/TRBV3-2|TRBJ1-2
CASSQNGQGVKGYTF
TGTGCCAGCAGCCAGAACGGACAGGGGGTGAAAGGCTACACCTTC
>TRBD1|NA|TRBV28|TRBJ1-5
CASSHAGYRGGNQPQHF
TGTGCCAGCAGCCATGCCGGTTACAGGGGTGGCAATCAGCCCCAGCATTTT
>NA|few|TRBV15|TRBJ2-2
CATSRDRAGNTGELFF
TGTGCCACCAGCAGAGACCGCGCGGGGAACACCGGGGAGCTGTTTTTT
>NA|NA|TRBV7-9|TRBJ2-1
CASSLVRDSHWDEQFF
TGTGCCAGCAGCTTAGTCCGGGACTCTCACTGGGATGAGCAGTTCTTC
>TRBD1|NA|TRBV25-1|TRBJ1-5
CASSEYQQGSNQPQHF
TGTGCCAGCAGTGAATATCAACAGGGGAGCAATCAGCCCCAGCATTTT
>TRBD1|NA|TRBV3-1/TRBV3-2|TRBJ1-4
CASSQNPDRARLLVATNEKLFF
TGTGCCAGCAGCCAAAATCCAGACAGGGCGCGCCTGCTTGTGGCAACTAATGAAAAACTGTTTTTT
>NA|NA|TRBV7-2|TRBJ1-4
CASSLNGGWDEKLFF
TGTGCCAGCAGCTTAAACGGGGGGTGGGATGAAAAACTGTTTTTT
>NA|once|TRBV5-1|TRBJ2-1
CASSLLPSSYNEQFF
TGCGCCAGCAGCCTACTTCCTAGCTCCTACAATGAGCAGTTCTTC
>NA|once|TRBV2|TRBJ1-4
CASSDVRGSEKLFF
TGTGCCAGCAGTGACGTCAGGGGCTCTGAAAAACTGTTTTTT
>NA|NA|TRBV27|TRBJ1-6
CASSLSSRGGPLHF
TGTGCCAGCAGTTTATCTAGCAGGGGAGGGCCCCTCCACTTT
>NA|once|TRBV25-1|TRBJ1-2
CASSEPGTKGPNYGYTF
TGTGCCAGCAGTGAACCGGGTACTAAAGGCCCTAACTATGGCTACACCTTC
>TRBD2|NA|TRBV4-2|TRBJ2-7
CASSQEKPGLAGGAYEQYF
TGTGCCAGCAGCCAAGAGAAACCGGGACTAGCGGGAGGGGCTTACGAGCAGTACTTC
>NA|NA|TRBV28|TRBJ1-3
CASSFPDSLITGNTIYF
TGTGCCAGCAGTTTCCCGGACAGCCTAATAACTGGAAACACCATATATTTT
>TRBD2|NA|TRBV9|TRBJ2-7
CASSVVAGGYEQYF
TGTGCCAGCAGCGTAGTAGCGGGAGGTTACGAGCAGTACTTC
>NA|NA|TRBV5-4|TRBJ1-6
CASSFGVTPNNSPLHF
TGTGCCAGCAGCTTCGGGGTGACTCCAAATAATTCACCCCTCCACTTT
>NA|NA|TRBV4-2|TRBJ2-1
CASSSRLDSYNEQFF
TGTGCCAGCAGCTCACGACTCGACTCCTACAATGAGCAGTTCTTC
>NA|NA|TRBV19|TRBJ1-4
CASSPGGPGREKLFF
TGTGCCAGTAGCCCGGGGGGCCCAGGGCGGGAAAAACTGTTTTTT
>TRBD1|NA|TRBV18|TRBJ1-2
CASSPDAQGARWDYGYTF
TGTGCCAGCTCACCCGACGCTCAGGGGGCGCGTTGGGACTATGGCTACACCTTC
>NA|once|TRBV28|TRBJ1-5
CASSFWEQGSYQPQHF
TGTGCCAGCAGTTTTTGGGAGCAAGGGAGCTATCAGCCCCAGCATTTT
>NA|NA|TRBV21-1|TRBJ2-7
CASTRGASFLSYEQYF
TGTGCCAGCACCAGGGGGGCCTCCTTTCTTTCCTACGAGCAGTACTTC
>TRBD1|NA|TRBV28|TRBJ2-7
CASSLSFRGLPYEQYF
TGTGCCAGCAGTTTGTCCTTTAGGGGGCTACCCTACGAGCAGTACTTC
>NA|few|TRBV7-9|TRBJ1-1
CASSYSGTEAFF
TGTGCCAGCAGTTATTCGGGGACTGAAGCTTTCTTT
>NA|NA|TRBV3-1/TRBV3-2|TRBJ2-5
CASTVTSWETQYF
TGTGCCAGCACCGTTACTAGCTGGGAGACCCAGTACTTC
>TRBD1|NA|TRBV27|TRBJ1-6
CASRRDRDYNSPLHF
TGTGCCAGCAGAAGGGACAGGGATTATAATTCACCCCTCCACTTT
>TRBD1|NA|TRBV3-1/TRBV3-2|TRBJ1-1
CASSQWTGGALGSEAFF
TGTGCCAGCAGCCAGTGGACAGGGGGCGCTTTAGGATCTGAAGCTTTCTTT
>NA|NA|TRBV5-8|TRBJ2-7
CASSWEGRSKYEQYF
TGTGCCAGCAGCTGGGAAGGGAGGAGTAAGTACGAGCAGTACTTC
>TRBD2|NA|TRBV28|TRBJ2-3
CASSPSRGGPDTQYF
TGTGCCAGCAGCCCCTCCCGGGGGGGCCCAGATACGCAGTATTTT
>NA|NA|TRBV5-6|TRBJ1-1
CASSSNTEAFF
TGTGCCAGCAGCTCTAACACTGAAGCTTTCTTT
>NA|NA|TRBV12-3/TRBV12-4|TRBJ1-2
CASSNPGGYTF
TGTGCCAGCAGCAATCCGGGGGGCTACACCTTC
>NA|NA|TRBV10-3|TRBJ2-5
CAISETSGPYQETQYF
TGTGCCATCAGTGAAACTAGTGGCCCGTACCAAGAGACCCAGTACTTC
>TRBD1|few|TRBV11-3|TRBJ2-7
CASSPGQGIYEQYF
TGTGCCAGCAGCCCAGGACAGGGAATATACGAGCAGTACTTC
>NA|NA|TRBV19|TRBJ1-5
CASSRARGNQPQHF
TGTGCCAGTAGTAGAGCCAGGGGCAATCAGCCCCAGCATTTT
>NA|few|TRBV7-3|TRBJ2-1
CASSSPSGVINEQFF
TGTGCCAGCAGCTCCCCGTCCGGAGTCATCAATGAGCAGTTCTTC
>NA|once|TRBV10-1|TRBJ2-1
CASSEVGGASYNEQFF
TGCGCCAGCAGTGAGGTGGGCGGGGCGTCATACAATGAGCAGTTCTTC
>NA|NA|TRBV28|TRBJ2-1
CASSLLVPLDALDEQFF
TGTGCCAGCAGTTTATTGGTGCCCCTTGATGCATTAGATGAGCAGTTCTTC
>NA|few|TRBV6-5|TRBJ1-3
CASSYSKQGTGNTIYF
TGTGCCAGCAGTTACTCGAAGCAGGGGACTGGAAACACCATATATTTT
>TRBD2|NA|TRBV24-1|TRBJ2-5
CATSDPSGRAQETQYF
TGTGCCACCAGTGATCCTAGCGGGAGGGCCCAAGAGACCCAGTACTTC
>TRBD1|NA|TRBV11-2|TRBJ2-7
CASSPIRDRVDEQYF
TGTGCCAGCAGCCCGATCCGGGACAGGGTTGACGAGCAGTACTTC
>NA|NA|TRBV4-2|TRBJ1-1
CASSQDGPGRTFNTEAFF
TGTGCCAGCAGCCAGGATGGCCCGGGCCGGACTTTTAACACTGAAGCTTTCTTT
>TRBD1|NA|TRBV2|TRBJ1-4
CASSSIRTGGPNEKLFF
TGTGCCAGCAGTTCAATACGGACAGGGGGCCCTAATGAAAAACTGTTTTTT
>TRBD1|NA|TRBV7-2|TRBJ1-1
CASSHRDRPPPNTEAFF
TGTGCCAGCAGCCACCGGGACAGGCCCCCACCGAACACTGAAGCTTTCTTT
>TRBD1|once|TRBV25-1|TRBJ2-1
CASSPGGRYNEQFF
TGTGCCAGCAGTCCAGGGGGCCGGTACAATGAGCAGTTCTTC